This TCR beta chain was identified during a study of control samples from healthy donors and cancer patients. Measured with immunoSEQ multiplex PCR; TCRdb has only the in-frame clones, and not every one. The sample has roughly 170,000 clones; 90% to 95% are singletons. Sequenced: blood. The TCR comes from a woman aged 18-30 years in good health.

The CDR3 bases are TGTGCCATCAGTGACCTGACCGGGACAGGGGCAGATACGCAGTATTTT. Protein: CAISDLTGTGADTQYF. This chain uses TRBV10-3 with TRBJ2-3; 10 bases fit TRBD1. Losses at the gene ends were 3 bases for V and 4 bases for J; bases not matched to a gene: 7. CDR3 length: 16 amino acids. CDR1 ENHRY and CDR2 SYGVKD come from the germline V gene.